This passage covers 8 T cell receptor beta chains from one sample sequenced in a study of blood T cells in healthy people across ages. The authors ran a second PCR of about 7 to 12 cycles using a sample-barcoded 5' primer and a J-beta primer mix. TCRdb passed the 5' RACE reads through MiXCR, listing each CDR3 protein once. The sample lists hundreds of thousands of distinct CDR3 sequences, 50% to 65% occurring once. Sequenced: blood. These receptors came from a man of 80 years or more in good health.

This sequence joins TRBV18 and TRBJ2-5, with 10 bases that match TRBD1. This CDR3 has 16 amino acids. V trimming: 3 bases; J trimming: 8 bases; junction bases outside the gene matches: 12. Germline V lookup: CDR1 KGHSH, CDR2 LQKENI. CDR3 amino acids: CASSPYRDRGIETQYF. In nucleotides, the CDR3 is TGTGCCAGCTCACCCTACCGGGACAGGGGCATTGAAACCCAGTACTTC.

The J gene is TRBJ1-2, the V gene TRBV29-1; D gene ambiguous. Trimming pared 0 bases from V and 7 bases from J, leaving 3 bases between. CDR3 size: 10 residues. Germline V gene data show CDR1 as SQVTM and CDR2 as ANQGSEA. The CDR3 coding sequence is TGCAGCGTTGAAGAACCTGGCTACACCTTC. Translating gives CSVEEPGYTF.

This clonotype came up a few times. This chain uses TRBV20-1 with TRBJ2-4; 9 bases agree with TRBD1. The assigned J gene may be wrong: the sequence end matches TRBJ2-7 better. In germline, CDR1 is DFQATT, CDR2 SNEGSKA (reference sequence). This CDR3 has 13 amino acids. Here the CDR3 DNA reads TGCAGTGCTGAAGGGACAGGGTCGGACGAGCAGTACTTC. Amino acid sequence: CSAEGTGSDEQYF.

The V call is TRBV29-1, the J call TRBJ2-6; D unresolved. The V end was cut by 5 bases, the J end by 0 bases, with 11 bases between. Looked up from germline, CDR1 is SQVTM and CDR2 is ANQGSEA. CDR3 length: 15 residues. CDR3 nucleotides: TGCAGCGTTCTTCCCCAGGTCTCTGGGGCCAACGTCCTGACTTTC. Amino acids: CSVLPQVSGANVLTF.

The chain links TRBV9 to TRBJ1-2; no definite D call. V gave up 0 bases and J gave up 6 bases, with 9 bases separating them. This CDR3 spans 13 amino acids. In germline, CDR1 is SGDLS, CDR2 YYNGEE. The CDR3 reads CASSVGGNHGYTF. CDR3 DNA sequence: TGTGCCAGCAGCGTAGGGGGTAATCATGGCTACACCTTC. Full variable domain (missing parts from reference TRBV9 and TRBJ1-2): DSGVTQTPKHLITATGQRVTLRCSPRSGDLSVYWYQQSLDQGLQFLIQYYNGEERAKGNILERFSAQQFPDLHSELNLSSLELGDSALYFCASSVGGNHGYTFGSGTRLTVV.

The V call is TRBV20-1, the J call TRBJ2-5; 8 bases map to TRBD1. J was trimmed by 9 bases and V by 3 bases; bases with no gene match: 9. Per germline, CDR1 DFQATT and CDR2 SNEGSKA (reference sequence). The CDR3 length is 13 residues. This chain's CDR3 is CSARGQEQGAQYF. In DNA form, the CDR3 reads TGCAGTGCTAGGGGACAGGAGCAAGGGGCCCAGTACTTC.

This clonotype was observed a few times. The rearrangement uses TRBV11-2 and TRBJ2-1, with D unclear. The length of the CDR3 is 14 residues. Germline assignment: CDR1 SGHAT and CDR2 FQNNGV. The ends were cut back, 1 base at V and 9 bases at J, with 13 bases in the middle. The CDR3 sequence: CASSLVDHPGEQFF. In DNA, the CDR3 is TGTGCCAGCAGCTTAGTAGACCATCCGGGTGAGCAGTTCTTC.

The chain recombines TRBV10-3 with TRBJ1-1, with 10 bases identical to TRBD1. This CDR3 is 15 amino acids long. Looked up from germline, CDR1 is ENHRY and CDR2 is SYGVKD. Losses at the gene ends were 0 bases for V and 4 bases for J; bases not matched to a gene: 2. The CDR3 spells CAISESDRGLTEAFF. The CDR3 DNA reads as TGTGCCATCAGTGAGTCCGACAGGGGGCTCACTGAAGCTTTCTTT.